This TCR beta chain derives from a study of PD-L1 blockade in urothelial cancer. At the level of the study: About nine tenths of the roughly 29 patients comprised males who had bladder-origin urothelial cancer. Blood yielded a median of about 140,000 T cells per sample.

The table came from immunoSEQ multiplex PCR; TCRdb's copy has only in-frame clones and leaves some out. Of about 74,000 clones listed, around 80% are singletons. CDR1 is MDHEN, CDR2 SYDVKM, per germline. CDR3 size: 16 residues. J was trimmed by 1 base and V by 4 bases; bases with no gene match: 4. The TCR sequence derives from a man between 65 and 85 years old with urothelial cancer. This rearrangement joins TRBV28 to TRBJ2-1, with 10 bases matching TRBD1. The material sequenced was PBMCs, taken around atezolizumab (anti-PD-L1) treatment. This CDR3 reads CASSYVGQGSYNEQFF. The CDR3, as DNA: TGTGCCAGCAGTTACGTGGGACAGGGGTCCTACAATGAGCAGTTCTTC.